One and the same sample provided the 28 T cell receptor beta chains below, sequenced in a study of blood T cell repertoires in COVID-19. Clones were read by immunoSEQ multiplex PCR, and TCRdb kept only the in-frame ones, dropping some. The repertoire includes over 200,000 clones, around 87% of them detected once, and under 2.5% sits in the top ten. The sequenced sample was peripheral blood. These receptors were taken from a woman aged 45 to 65 with acute or convalescent COVID-19.

The chain couples TRBV2 to TRBJ1-1, with unresolved D. The V end was cut by 3 bases, the J end by 5 bases, with 10 bases between. CDR1 is SNHLY and CDR2 is FYNNEI in the germline V gene. The CDR3 has 13 amino acids. CDR3 in amino acids: CASSERAWTEAFF. CDR3 bases: TGTGCCAGCAGTGAGAGGGCGTGGACTGAAGCTTTCTTT. Full variable domain (missing parts from reference TRBV2 and TRBJ1-1): EPEVTQTPSHQVTQMGQEVILRCVPISNHLYFYWYRQILGQKVEFLVSFYNNEISEKSEIFDDQFSVERPDGSNFTLKIRSTKLEDSAMYFCASSERAWTEAFFGQGTRLTVV.

The chain combines TRBV19 with TRBJ2-3, with D possibly matching TRBD2 (5 bases). Germline V lookup: CDR1 LNHDA, CDR2 SQIVND (reference sequence). This CDR3 comprises 14 residues. V was trimmed by 3 bases and J by 4 bases, leaving 11 bases between them. Here the CDR3 DNA reads TGTGCCAGTAGTATGCTAGCCTTATCAGATACGCAGTATTTT. Translation: CASSMLALSDTQYF.

The chain recombines TRBV14 with TRBJ2-5; 9 bases map to TRBD1. The germline CDR1 and CDR2 sequences are SGHDN and FVKESK. The V and J ends lost 1 base and 5 bases, in that order; junction bases with no gene match: 5. This CDR3 spans 15 amino acids. In nucleotides, the CDR3 is TGTGCCAGCAGCCAAGTTACAGGGGGCAAGGAGACCCAGTACTTC. Protein sequence: CASSQVTGGKETQYF.

This clone was counted a single time. This chain connects TRBV11-2 to TRBJ2-1, with 10 nucleotides matching TRBD2. Per the germline V gene, CDR1 is SGHAT and CDR2 is FQNNGV. The J segment lost 4 bases and the V segment lost 5 bases, leaving 5 bases of the junction unmatched. This CDR3 contains 15 residues. In nucleotides, the CDR3 is TGTGCCAGCAGCCTACTAGCGGGAAGTTACAATGAGCAGTTCTTC. Its translation: CASSLLAGSYNEQFF.

This clone was detected once. The V call is TRBV5-1, the J call TRBJ2-2; D remains ambiguous. Deletions cut 5 bases from V and 1 base from J, with 18 bases between. This CDR3 region has 17 residues. The germline gives CDR1 SGHRS, CDR2 YFSETQ. For the CDR3, the DNA is TGCGCCAGCAGGTACCCTTCAGCGACGGTGAACACCGGGGAGCTGTTTTTT. Its translation: CASRYPSATVNTGELFF.

This clone was picked up one time. This chain uses TRBV27 with TRBJ2-2, with 7 bases fitting TRBD1. V was pared by 0 bases and J by 5 bases, with 3 bases of the junction left unmatched. This CDR3 is built from 15 residues. In germline, CDR1 is MNHEY, CDR2 SMNVEV (reference sequence). The CDR3, as DNA: TGTGCCAGCAGTTTATCGAAGGGACAGACCGGGGAGCTGTTTTTT. Residues: CASSLSKGQTGELFF.

V and J are TRBV25-1 and TRBJ2-1; 9 bases align to TRBD1. The V segment lost 6 bases and the J segment 5 bases; nucleotides outside the gene matches: 5. CDR3 length equals 14 residues. Germline values: CDR1 MGHDK, CDR2 SYGVNS. This CDR3 is CASSLGQGHNEQFF. The DNA for the CDR3 is TGTGCCAGCAGCCTGGGACAGGGCCACAATGAGCAGTTCTTC.

In DNA form, the CDR3 reads TGTGCCAGCAGTAACAGGGACACTGAAGCTTTCTTT. Its protein is CASSNRDTEAFF. The chain is built from TRBV12-3 or TRBV12-4 and TRBJ1-1; a possible D gene is TRBD1 (6 bases). Trimming left V 5 bases short and J 3 bases short, with 7 bases between. The CDR3 length is 12 residues.

V usage is TRBV5-1 and J usage is TRBJ2-7, with D perhaps matching TRBD2 (5 bases). Germline CDR1 is SGHRS and CDR2 is YFSETQ. V was shortened by 0 bases and J by 3 bases, with 10 bases between the two germline ends. The CDR3 loop spans 14 amino acids. The CDR3 sequence: CASSLDGVFYEQYF. The CDR3 region has the DNA TGCGCCAGCAGCTTGGACGGGGTTTTCTACGAGCAGTACTTC.

The chain employs TRBV29-1 and TRBJ2-1; 13 positions agree with TRBD2. V gave up 4 bases and J gave up 6 bases; unmatched junction bases: 6. Per the germline V gene, CDR1 is SQVTM and CDR2 is ANQGSEA. The CDR3 is made up of 15 amino acids. The CDR3 protein is CSVGTSGSIRNEQFF. The CDR3 nucleotides read TGCAGCGTTGGGACTAGCGGGAGTATCCGCAATGAGCAGTTCTTC.

This clone was counted only a few times. The rearrangement links TRBV15 to TRBJ1-5, with D uncertain. The CDR3 runs 14 residues. Trimming removed 7 bases at V and 4 bases at J, with 14 bases between. Germline V lookup: CDR1 LNHNV, CDR2 YYDKDF (reference sequence). The CDR3 DNA is TGTGCCACCAAGGAAGGGAGGAGGAATCAGCCCCAGCATTTT. It yields the protein CATKEGRRNQPQHF.

V usage is TRBV18 and J usage is TRBJ1-5; 8 positions agree with TRBD1. With 2 bases clipped from V and 2 bases from J, the junction kept 8 bases outside the gene matches. Germline values: CDR1 KGHSH, CDR2 LQKENI. CDR3 length: 17 amino acids. CDR3 loop: CASSPSTGQGGNQPQHF. The DNA of the CDR3 is TGTGCCAGCTCACCATCCACAGGACAGGGCGGCAATCAGCCCCAGCATTTT.

This clone was observed a handful of times. The junction differs from germline at one of its ends, possibly a read error. The chain is built from TRBV30 and TRBJ1-1, with a possible D match to TRBD1 (5 bases). CDR3 length equals 10 residues. Germline CDR1 GTSNPN, CDR2 SVGIG (reference sequence). The CDR3 is CAIVEGTHLF. The CDR3 DNA sequence: TGTGCCATAGTGGAGGGGACTCATCTCTTT.

The chain recombines TRBV10-2 with TRBJ2-7, with D perhaps matching TRBD1 (6 bases). Looked up from germline, CDR1 is WSHSY and CDR2 is SAAADI. CDR3 size: 16 residues. The germline V and J ends were trimmed by 2 bases and 3 bases, with 17 bases remaining between them. CDR3 in DNA: TGCGCCAGCAGTGAGGGAAGTGGGGGCGGACGCTACGAGCAGTACTTC. Amino acid sequence: CASSEGSGGGRYEQYF.

The J gene is TRBJ1-4, the V gene TRBV7-2, with 12 positions matching TRBD1. Germline CDR1 is SGHTA and CDR2 is FQGNSA. Losses at the gene ends were 3 bases for V and 6 bases for J; bases not matched to a gene: 11. CDR3 length: 18 residues. The CDR3 spells CASSFSGTGGAGDEKLFF. In DNA form, the CDR3 reads TGTGCCAGCAGCTTCTCCGGGACAGGGGGCGCAGGGGATGAAAAACTGTTTTTT.

The V call is TRBV5-1, the J call TRBJ2-5; 10 bases agree with TRBD2. Germline loops: CDR1 SGHRS, CDR2 YFSETQ. CDR3 length: 14 residues. V lost 5 bases to trimming and J lost 1 base; unmatched junction nucleotides: 2. CDR3 in DNA: TGCGCCAGCAGGACTAGCGGGCTCCAAGAGACCCAGTACTTC. Residues: CASRTSGLQETQYF.

This clone was counted once. The genes are TRBV20-1 and TRBJ1-1, with D perhaps matching TRBD1 (5 bases). Trimming shortened V by 6 bases and J by 7 bases, and 12 bases separated the two germline ends. Germline CDR1 reads DFQATT; CDR2 reads SNEGSKA (reference sequence). The CDR3 runs 11 residues. The CDR3 sequence: CSAVRADEAFF. The CDR3 DNA is TGCAGTGCGGTCAGGGCGGATGAAGCTTTCTTT.

V is TRBV9 and J is TRBJ2-7, with TRBD2 matching 7 bases. CDR1 and CDR2 (germline): SGDLS, YYNGEE. The CDR3 covers 14 residues. V was pared by 3 bases and J by 3 bases, with 6 bases of the junction left unmatched. The DNA of the CDR3 is TGTGCCAGCAGCGCCGATGGGAGGGTCTACGAGCAGTACTTC. The encoded protein is CASSADGRVYEQYF.

This clone has a single count. The V call is TRBV7-8, the J call TRBJ2-7; D possibly corresponds to TRBD1 (6 bases). The CDR3 contains 15 residues. Trimming took 5 bases from V and 4 from J, leaving 18 bases between them. Germline CDR1 reads SGHVS; CDR2 reads FQNEAQ. CDR3 residues: CASSPSPRQVYEQYF. In DNA form, the CDR3 reads TGTGCCAGCAGCCCTTCCCCCCGACAGGTTTACGAGCAGTACTTC. Based on the CDR3 plus reference TRBV7-8 and TRBJ2-7, the full variable domain is GAGVSQSPRYKVAKRGQDVALRCDPISGHVSLFWYQQALGQGPEFLTYFQNEAQLDKSGLPSDRFFAERPEGSVSTLKIQRTQQEDSAVYLCASSPSPRQVYEQYFGPGTRLTVT.

This chain links TRBV15 with TRBJ1-2; 7 positions match TRBD1. Germline-derived CDR1 and CDR2 are LNHNV and YYDKDF (reference sequence). Trimming cost V 0 bases and J 10 bases; bases outside gene matches: 5. This CDR3 region has 13 residues. CDR3 protein: CATSRDSGTAYTF. CDR3 sequence (DNA): TGTGCCACCAGCAGAGATTCCGGGACAGCCTACACCTTC.

This chain uses TRBV9 with TRBJ2-7, with D possibly being TRBD2 (5 bases). This CDR3 is 16 amino acids long. Trimming took 0 bases from V and 3 from J, leaving 16 bases between them. CDR1 and CDR2 (germline): SGDLS, YYNGEE. CDR3 DNA sequence: TGTGCCAGCAGCGTAGGGAGGAGTGGAGCCCGCTACGAGCAGTACTTC. It encodes CASSVGRSGARYEQYF.

The V call is TRBV11-2, the J call TRBJ1-1, with 10 nucleotides matching TRBD1. Losses at the gene ends were 6 bases for V and 5 bases for J; bases not matched to a gene: 6. The germline CDR1 and CDR2 sequences are SGHAT and FQNNGV. The CDR3 spans 14 residues. The CDR3 is CASSPGQGRTEAFF. The CDR3 DNA follows: TGTGCCAGCAGTCCGGGACAGGGGAGGACTGAAGCTTTCTTT. Using reference TRBV11-2 and TRBJ1-1 for the parts outside the CDR3, the full variable domain is EAGVAQSPRYKIIEKRQSVAFWCNPISGHATLYWYQQILGQGPKLLIQFQNNGVVDDSQLPKDRFSAERLKGVDSTLKIQPAKLEDSAVYLCASSPGQGRTEAFFGQGTRLTVV.

The chain links TRBV11-2 to TRBJ2-1, with TRBD2 matching over 8 bases. CDR3 length: 15 residues. The germline CDR1 and CDR2 sequences are SGHAT and FQNNGV. Trimming removed 1 base from V and 5 bases from J; junction bases left unmatched: 4. CDR3 sequence reads: CASSLASGSNNEQFF. CDR3 DNA: TGTGCCAGCAGCTTAGCCAGCGGGAGTAACAATGAGCAGTTCTTC.

CDR3 loop: CASSYPQAYEQYF. DNA for the CDR3: TGCGCCAGCAGCTACCCCCAGGCCTACGAGCAGTACTTC. The rearrangement joins TRBV5-1 to TRBJ2-7, with D unresolved. The CDR3 is 13 amino acids. The V end lost 3 bases, the J end lost 2 bases, and 9 bases lay between the germline ends. The germline V gene has CDR1 SGHRS and CDR2 YFSETQ.

The V gene is TRBV28, the J gene TRBJ1-5, with 10 bases matching TRBD1. The CDR3 runs 16 residues. In germline, CDR1 is MDHEN, CDR2 SYDVKM. V shed 8 bases and J 2 bases; nucleotides not matched to a gene: 9. DNA for the CDR3: TGTGCCAGCTTCGCCCCCGGGACAGGGGGCAATCAGCCCCAGCATTTT. Translated, it gives CASFAPGTGGNQPQHF.

The V and J genes are TRBV9 and TRBJ1-2; a weak D match, TRBD1 (6 bases). V lost 4 bases and J 0 bases, leaving 13 bases between the germline ends. CDR3 length: 15 amino acids. Looked up from germline, CDR1 is SGDLS and CDR2 is YYNGEE. CDR3 bases: TGTGCCAGCAGCCCACGACAGGCCGCTAACTATGGCTACACCTTC. It specifies CASSPRQAANYGYTF. Full variable domain (remainder filled in from reference TRBV9 and TRBJ1-2): DSGVTQTPKHLITATGQRVTLRCSPRSGDLSVYWYQQSLDQGLQFLIQYYNGEERAKGNILERFSAQQFPDLHSELNLSSLELGDSALYFCASSPRQAANYGYTFGSGTRLTVV.

The chain is built from TRBV5-1 and TRBJ1-1; 9 bases line up with TRBD1. Germline V gene data show CDR1 as SGHRS and CDR2 as YFSETQ. With 1 base clipped from V and 0 bases from J, the junction kept 4 bases outside the gene matches. The CDR3 spans 16 residues. The CDR3 loop is CASSLTGGDLNTEAFF. The DNA of the CDR3 is TGCGCCAGCAGCTTGACAGGGGGCGACTTGAACACTGAAGCTTTCTTT.

The gene calls are TRBV10-3 and TRBJ2-7, with a possible D match to TRBD1 (5 bases). There are 15 residues in the CDR3. Germline lookup yields CDR1 ENHRY and CDR2 SYGVKD. With 4 bases removed from V and 1 base from J, the gap between germline ends came to 14 bases. CDR3 coding DNA: TGTGCCATCAGTGGAATGGGGCAGGGATCCTACGAGCAGTACTTC. It yields the protein CAISGMGQGSYEQYF.